These T cell receptor beta chains were read from a single sample in a study of blood T cells in healthy people across ages. TCRdb analysed the 5' RACE reads with MiXCR anew, one entry per CDR3 protein. The table has about 570,000 distinct CDR3 sequences, about a quarter seen once; the top ten hold 3% to 4%. These data were also filed under a second study, of T cells of mothers and their children.

Sequencing was carried out using blood. The receptors derive from a boy under 10 years old in good health. The CDR3 runs from the conserved cysteine through the conserved F or W. A D gene is named only where the DNA matches it firmly. Some rows mark clone size as missing; the rest say once, few, many or name a class of expanded clone.

d_call j_call v_call cdr3_length clone_size cdr3_nt cdr3_aa
. TRBJ2-7 TRBV7-2 12 . TGTGCCAGCAGCTTTTTTGGCCCCGAGCAGTACTTC CASSFFGPEQYF
. TRBJ1-4 TRBV30 13 . TGTGCCTGGAGTGCGGACAATAATGAAAAACTGTTTTTT CAWSADNNEKLFF
TRBD2 TRBJ2-2 TRBV6-2/TRBV6-3 16 few TGTGCCAGCAGCCGACTAGCGGGACACGTGTCCGGGGAGCTGTTTTTT CASSRLAGHVSGELFF
. TRBJ2-3 TRBV6-5 15 . TGTGCCAGCAGTTACAGGGACCCTGTGGCAGATACGCAGTATTTT CASSYRDPVADTQYF
. TRBJ1-2 TRBV28 13 . TGTGCCATCGAGGGGGGTTTTAACTATGGCTACACCTTC CAIEGGFNYGYTF
. TRBJ2-5 TRBV7-9 16 few TGTGCCAGCAGCTTAGTCACAGCTCTCCGGCCAGAGACCCAGTACTTC CASSLVTALRPETQYF
. TRBJ1-6 TRBV30 15 few TGTGCCTGGAGTGTAAGGAGTGGACGGAATTCACCCCTCCACTTT CAWSVRSGRNSPLHF
. TRBJ1-5 TRBV4-3 17 many TGCGCCAGCAGCCAAGAGTCCTCCCAGGGCGGCAATCAGCCCCAGCATTTT CASSQESSQGGNQPQHF
TRBD2 TRBJ2-1 TRBV20-1 16 . TGCAGTGCTGATTCGGGGGGTCGCACGACCTACAATGAGCAGTTCTTC CSADSGGRTTYNEQFF
. TRBJ1-3 TRBV11-2 16 few TGTGCCAGCAGCTTAGAGTCGCCACGGACTGGAAACACCATATATTTT CASSLESPRTGNTIYF
. TRBJ1-1 TRBV20-1 15 once TGCAGTGCTGGATCCCGAGGCCGGGGAAACACTGAAGCTTTCTTT CSAGSRGRGNTEAFF
. TRBJ2-2 TRBV25-1 15 . TGTGCCAGCAGTGATCGGGTGCCTAGTGCCGGGGAGCTGTTTTTT CASSDRVPSAGELFF
TRBD1 TRBJ1-4 TRBV7-8 15 few TGTGCCAGCAGGAGAACAGGGGGAGTAGATGAAAAACTGTTTTTT CASRRTGGVDEKLFF
TRBD1 TRBJ1-2 TRBV6-6 15 many TGTGCCAGCAGGAGCAACAGGGGCGGCTACTATGGCTACACCTTC CASRSNRGGYYGYTF
. TRBJ2-7 TRBV18 16 . TGTGCCAGCTCACCACAAGGGACACGGTCTCGCTACGAGCAGTACTTC CASSPQGTRSRYEQYF
. TRBJ1-1 TRBV30 12 . TGTGCCTGGGGGGGGCACAACACTGAAGCTTTCTTT CAWGGHNTEAFF
TRBD1 TRBJ1-1 TRBV12-3/TRBV12-4 15 . TGTGCCAGCAGCTTATTACAGGGGGCGTACACTGAAGCTTTCTTT CASSLLQGAYTEAFF
. TRBJ2-1 TRBV6-2/TRBV6-3 11 . TGTGCCAGCAGTCGGTCGGGAGAGCAGTTCTTC CASSRSGEQFF
TRBD1 TRBJ2-7 TRBV20-1 18 . TGCAGTGCTAGAGATATGACGGGAAGGACAGGTTCTTCCTACGAGCAGTACTTC CSARDMTGRTGSSYEQYF
. TRBJ2-2 TRBV7-2 14 few TGTGCCAGCAGCATGCAGAGAAACACCGGGGAGCTGTTTTTT CASSMQRNTGELFF
TRBD2 TRBJ2-7 TRBV29-1 13 many TGCAGCGTTGTCCCTAGCGGGAGGGGAGAGCAGTACTTC CSVVPSGRGEQYF
. TRBJ2-1 TRBV29-1 13 few TGCAGCGTTGATCCCCGGGGGTTCAATGAGCAGTTCTTC CSVDPRGFNEQFF
. TRBJ2-1 TRBV15 16 few TGTGCCACCAGCAGAGATAGTGGGGGTACCTACAATGAGCAGTTCTTC CATSRDSGGTYNEQFF
. TRBJ2-1 TRBV6-2/TRBV6-3 15 . TGTGCCAGCAGTTTAAAGGAGGGCCCCTACAATGAGCAGTTCTTC CASSLKEGPYNEQFF
TRBD2 TRBJ2-1 TRBV6-2/TRBV6-3 14 once TGTGCCAGCACTGGGATTAGCGGGGCCAGGGAGCAGTTCTTC CASTGISGAREQFF
TRBD1 TRBJ2-5 TRBV12-3/TRBV12-4 15 . TGTGCCAGCAGCAAACAGGGGGCTCTCGCAGAGACCCAGTACTTC CASSKQGALAETQYF
. TRBJ2-5 TRBV9 14 few TGTGCCAGCAGCGCCCTCTCGATCCCAGAGACCCAGTACTTC CASSALSIPETQYF
. TRBJ1-2 TRBV20-1 14 once TGCAGTGCTAGTAGGGGGTTCTCTAACTATGGCTACACCTTC CSASRGFSNYGYTF
. TRBJ1-2 TRBV6-5 14 . TGTGCCAGCAAGGACGACAGACTTAACTATGGCTACACCTTC CASKDDRLNYGYTF
TRBD1 TRBJ1-2 TRBV30 12 . TGTGCCTCCGTCGACAGGGAAGAAAGCTACACCTTC CASVDREESYTF
. TRBJ2-5 TRBV14 11 once TGTGCCAGCAGCCAATGGGGGACCCAGTACTTC CASSQWGTQYF
TRBD2 TRBJ2-5 TRBV20-1 13 . TGCAGTGCAAGCGGGAGTCCCCAAGAGACCCAGTACTTC CSASGSPQETQYF
. TRBJ2-3 TRBV19 15 . TGTGCCAGTAGTATCGGAGGGTTCAGCACAGATACGCAGTATTTT CASSIGGFSTDTQYF
. TRBJ2-3 TRBV12-3/TRBV12-4 13 few TGTGCCAGCAGTTTAGTGCGGGGCGCTTCGCAGTATTTT CASSLVRGASQYF
. TRBJ1-2 TRBV4-1 16 . TGCGCCAGCAGGACGACGTCCGGCAAGACTAACTATGGCTACACCTTC CASRTTSGKTNYGYTF
. TRBJ2-5 TRBV20-1 14 few TGCAGTGCTAGTTTGGCTAGCGCATGGGAGACCCAGTACTTC CSASLASAWETQYF
TRBD2 TRBJ2-7 TRBV7-2 17 few TGTGCCAGCAGCTTAGTCGGGACTAGCGGGATGACCTACGAGCAGTACTTC CASSLVGTSGMTYEQYF
. TRBJ2-7 TRBV6-5 14 . TGTGCCAGCAGTTACTCTGGGGAATGGTACGAGCAGTACTTC CASSYSGEWYEQYF
. TRBJ1-4 TRBV29-1 14 . TGCAGCGTTGATGGGGGCCCCCGAAGTGAAAAACTGTTTTTT CSVDGGPRSEKLFF
TRBD2 TRBJ2-3 TRBV29-1 15 few TGCAGCGTAGAAACGACTAGCGGGAGGGCAGATACGCAGTATTTT CSVETTSGRADTQYF
TRBD2 TRBJ2-1 TRBV7-2 16 few TGTGCCAGCAGCCCGGGACTAGGGAGCTCCTACAATGAGCAGTTCTTC CASSPGLGSSYNEQFF
TRBD2 TRBJ2-5 TRBV29-1 15 few TGCAGCGTTGAGGGAGGGGAGGCGCTCCAAGAGACCCAGTACTTC CSVEGGEALQETQYF
. TRBJ2-1 TRBV3-1 14 once TGTGCCAGCAGGGGCTATGGGCCCTACAATGAGCAGTTCTTC CASRGYGPYNEQFF
. TRBJ2-3 TRBV6-5 13 . TGTGCCAGCAGTTACGGGTTCACAGATACGCAGTATTTT CASSYGFTDTQYF
TRBD2 TRBJ2-5 TRBV4-3 15 many TGCGCCAGCAGCCAAGATCAAGGGAGGGGAGAGACCCAGTACTTC CASSQDQGRGETQYF
TRBD1 TRBJ2-7 TRBV4-3 15 . TGCGCCAGCAGCCAAGACGGGACAGGGGGCTACGAGCAGTACTTC CASSQDGTGGYEQYF